This T cell receptor beta chain is from a study of CD8+CD57+ T cells in acquired aplastic anemia. Before being chosen for sequencing, patients had shown CD8+CD57+ cell expansion by flow cytometry. Sampling of blood occurred while the patients had still received no therapy. Profiling that covered TCR beta VDJ and CDR3 relied on genomic DNA as its template. One entry per CDR3 protein, called by TCRdb with MiXCR from the reads. The table shows 170,000 or so distinct CDR3 sequences, with 45% to 55% occurring only once. V gave up 1 base and J gave up 7 bases; unmatched junction bases: 6. The germline gives CDR1 SNHLY, CDR2 FYNNEI. The CDR3 is 15 residues long. The study, taken as a whole, reports: Patients and healthy controls showed no significant CD8+ Simpson's diversity difference.

Of note for this clonotype: Its specificity is unknown.

The sequenced material came from sorted CD4+, CD8+, or CD8+CD57+ T cells (not recorded which) from PBMCs. The rearrangement links TRBV2 to TRBJ1-2, with 10 bases fitting TRBD1. The sequence was collected from a human donor with aplastic anemia. The CDR3 nucleotides are TGTGCCAGCAGTGAAGGAGAGACAGGGGGCTTTGGCTACACCTTC. Translated, it gives CASSEGETGGFGYTF.